This T cell receptor (beta chain) appears in the sequencing data of a study of T cell responses to AZD1222 COVID-19 vaccine. Study-wide results and limits: Donors in the cohort were predominantly white British and more often female, and clonal diversity was possibly underestimated. Receipt of two AZD1222 doses was followed by a rise in Spike-specific TCR breadth and depth. Nearly half of spike-specific TCRs reportedly target variant regions that are unmutated in the B.1.351 and B.1.1.7 variants. Seropositivity was recorded at baseline in only six AZD1222 recipients.

To note about this clone: Its target is not known.

Using immunoSEQ multiplex PCR, the repertoire was profiled, and TCRdb retains in-frame clones only, with some absent. The sample has 90,000 to 150,000 clones, 75% to 90% seen once; the top ten hold 2.4%. Germline V gene sequence: CDR1 SEHNR, CDR2 FQNEAQ (reference sequence). The V end lost 5 bases, the J end lost 5 bases, and 10 bases lay between the germline ends. This CDR3 is 12 amino acids long. Sequenced material: peripheral blood, taken on day 0 of AZD1222 vaccination. The genes are TRBV7-9 and TRBJ2-7; the D is unclear. The sequence was collected from an adult in good health. The CDR3 DNA reads as TGTGCCAGCAGCCCACCTGGGGACGAGCAGTACTTC. It translates to CASSPPGDEQYF.